The 26 T cell receptor beta chains reported below all come from one sample, sequenced in a study of T-cell reconstitution after alpha-beta-depleted transplantation in children. Library preparation (for TCRbeta) was performed with unique molecular identifiers. TCRdb independently ran MiXCR on the PCR reads; one entry per CDR3 protein. The table includes approximately 980,000 distinct CDR3 sequences, about 31% detected once. Sequencing was performed on PBMCs, mostly from graft donor cells, taken 360 days after TCRalphabeta/CD19-depleted stem cell transplant. The receptors originated from a boy under two years old who had a stem cell transplant for SCID, so the T cells may come from the graft donor.

This clonotype was seen at least ten times. V and J are TRBV5-1 and TRBJ1-1, with 10 positions matching TRBD1. Germline V gives CDR1 SGHRS, CDR2 YFSETQ. The CDR3 loop spans 14 amino acids. J lost 10 bases, V lost 3 bases, and 9 bases had no gene match. CDR3 DNA sequence: TGCGCCAGCAGCTGGGGGACAGGGGTGGAGCGAGCTTTCTTT. Translating it yields CASSWGTGVERAFF.

This clonotype showed up just a few times. The V and J genes are TRBV5-1 and TRBJ1-1; possibly TRBD1 for D (5 bases). V lost 1 base and J lost 4, with 11 bases in between. Germline CDR1 is SGHRS and CDR2 is YFSETQ. This CDR3 region has 14 residues. DNA of the CDR3: TGCGCCAGCAGCTTGAACCCAGGGACCACTGAAGCTTTCTTT. Translated, it gives CASSLNPGTTEAFF.

The J gene is TRBJ2-1, the V gene TRBV29-1; tentative D call: TRBD1 (6 bases). The CDR3 extends over 13 amino acids. Deletions cut 5 bases from V and 4 bases from J, with 12 bases between. Germline loops: CDR1 SQVTM, CDR2 ANQGSEA. The CDR3 protein is CSVSPQGYNEQFF. The CDR3, as DNA: TGCAGCGTTAGTCCACAGGGTTACAATGAGCAGTTCTTC.

This clonotype has a handful of counts. This rearrangement joins TRBV24-1 to TRBJ2-3; D is unresolved. The length of the CDR3 is 15 residues. From germline, CDR1 is KGHDR and CDR2 SFDVKD. Trimming cost V 5 bases and J 0 bases, with 11 bases left between them. For the CDR3, the DNA is TGTGCCACCAGTGCCGAAGCCACTAGCACAGATACGCAGTATTTT. Its protein product is CATSAEATSTDTQYF.

This clonotype was seen once. The gene calls are TRBV5-6 and TRBJ2-7; 12 nucleotides match TRBD1. Germline CDR1 SGHDT, CDR2 YYEEEE. The ends lost 0 bases at V and 4 bases at J; junction bases unmatched: 8. This CDR3 has 17 residues. CDR3 in DNA: TGTGCCAGCAGCTTGGGGGGCCCGGGACAGGGGGCATACGAGCAGTACTTC. Amino acid sequence: CASSLGGPGQGAYEQYF.

V usage is TRBV7-3 and J usage is TRBJ2-1, with TRBD1 identical over 9 bases. The V gene's germline CDR1 is SGHTA and CDR2 FQGTGA. Losses at the gene ends were 4 bases for V and 7 bases for J; bases not matched to a gene: 8. The CDR3 loop spans 15 amino acids. CDR3 region: CASSSSGTGRNEQFF. The DNA for the CDR3 is TGTGCCAGCAGCTCGTCCGGGACAGGGAGAAATGAGCAGTTCTTC.

This clonotype was counted a few times. The chain combines TRBV6-2 or TRBV6-3 with TRBJ2-7; a possible D gene is TRBD1 (6 bases). Germline values: CDR1 MNHEY, CDR2 SVGEGT. This CDR3 has 14 residues. V was shortened by 5 bases and J by 2 bases, with 13 bases between the two germline ends. CDR3 loop: CASSHRVSPYEQYF. The CDR3 DNA follows: TGTGCCAGCAGTCACAGGGTTTCCCCCTACGAGCAGTACTTC.

This sequence joins TRBV27 and TRBJ1-2; D not resolved. CDR1 and CDR2 (germline): MNHEY, SMNVEV (reference sequence). Between the trimmed V and J ends, which lost 6 bases and 5 bases, there was a span of 13 bases. This CDR3 region has 13 residues. CDR3 region: CASSSGPSYGYTF. The CDR3 bases are TGTGCCAGCAGCTCGGGCCCATCATATGGCTACACCTTC.

This clonotype has a handful of counts. The chain links TRBV5-1 to TRBJ2-1, with 9 positions matching TRBD2. The CDR3 runs 16 residues. CDR1 and CDR2 (germline): SGHRS, YFSETQ. Trimming cost V 4 bases and J 7 bases; bases outside gene matches: 12. CDR3 amino acids: CASSILVAGGGNEQFF. The CDR3 DNA reads TGCGCCAGCAGCATTCTCGTGGCGGGGGGGGGAAATGAGCAGTTCTTC.

There are a few counts of this clonotype. The chain couples TRBV6-5 to TRBJ2-7; a weak D match, TRBD1 (6 bases). The V end lost 6 bases, the J end lost 7 bases, and 10 bases lay between the germline ends. Germline lookup yields CDR1 MNHEY and CDR2 SVGAGI. The CDR3 covers 11 residues. The CDR3 reads CASSNQGEQYF. CDR3 nucleotide sequence: TGTGCCAGCAGCAATCAGGGGGAGCAGTACTTC.

The genes are TRBV29-1 and TRBJ1-1, with a tentative D call TRBD1 (6 bases). Per the germline V gene, CDR1 is SQVTM and CDR2 is ANQGSEA. The CDR3 is 14 residues long. With 5 bases removed from V and 0 bases from J, the gap between germline ends came to 13 bases. The CDR3 DNA is TGCAGCGTTTGGACAGTCAACATGAACACTGAAGCTTTCTTT. Protein product: CSVWTVNMNTEAFF. Together with reference TRBV29-1 and TRBJ1-1, the CDR3 gives the full variable domain: SAVISQKPSRDICQRGTSLTIQCQVDSQVTMMFWYRQQPGQSLTLIATANQGSEATYESGFVIDKFPISRPNLTFSTLTVSNMSPEDSSIYLCSVWTVNMNTEAFFGQGTRLTVV.

The CDR3 is CASSPPGRTRYNEQFF. The CDR3 region has the DNA TGTGCCAGCAGTCCCCCGGGTCGGACGAGATACAATGAGCAGTTCTTC. The V call is TRBV12-3 or TRBV12-4, the J call TRBJ2-1; D not certain. CDR3 length: 16 residues. Deletions cut 5 bases from V and 4 bases from J, with 18 bases between.

This chain joins TRBV5-1 and TRBJ2-6, with TRBD1 identical over 10 bases. The CDR3 contains 19 residues. The V gene's germline CDR1 is SGHRS and CDR2 YFSETQ. Trimming took 0 bases from V and 2 from J; bases not matched to a gene: 8. In DNA form, the CDR3 reads TGCGCCAGCAGCTTGGTTGGGACAGGGGCACTAGCTGGGGCCAACGTCCTGACTTTC. This encodes CASSLVGTGALAGANVLTF.

The gene calls are TRBV5-1 and TRBJ2-3, with TRBD2 identical over 9 bases. Germline trimming cut 8 bases from V and 2 bases from J; bases unmatched to any gene: 12. This CDR3 spans 16 amino acids. CDR1 is SGHRS, CDR2 YFSETQ, per germline. CDR3 bases: TGCGCCAGTTGGAAGGGGAGCGGGGGGTACACAGATACGCAGTATTTT. Its translation: CASWKGSGGYTDTQYF.

In its sample, this clonotype was seen many times. The chain carries TRBV5-1 and TRBJ2-7; D uncertain. With 0 bases removed from V and 0 bases from J, the gap between germline ends came to 13 bases. This CDR3 has 16 amino acids. Germline CDR1 is SGHRS and CDR2 is YFSETQ. CDR3: CASSLEPSQSSYEQYF. As DNA, the CDR3 is TGCGCCAGCAGCTTGGAACCCAGTCAAAGCTCCTACGAGCAGTACTTC.

The rearrangement joins TRBV27 to TRBJ1-5; TRBD1 matches 7 bases. The CDR3 is 18 amino acids. Germline-derived CDR1 and CDR2 are MNHEY and SMNVEV (reference sequence). The J segment lost 0 bases and the V segment lost 2 bases, leaving 10 bases of the junction unmatched. CDR3 DNA sequence: TGTGCCAGCAGTTTACTGGCAGGGGGTCTCGATAGCAATCAGCCCCAGCATTTT. Its protein product is CASSLLAGGLDSNQPQHF.

The chain recombines TRBV29-1 with TRBJ1-2; D uncertain. V lost 4 bases, J lost 4 bases, and 7 bases lay in between. Germline values: CDR1 SQVTM, CDR2 ANQGSEA. The CDR3 runs 11 residues. CDR3 in DNA: TGCAGCGTTGTGGGAAGCTATGGCTACACCTTC. Translation: CSVVGSYGYTF.

This clonotype was seen many times. CDR3 residues: CASSVEGYEQYF. DNA of the CDR3: TGTGCCAGCAGCGTGGAGGGCTACGAGCAGTACTTC. J is TRBJ2-7 and V is TRBV7-8; weak D call: TRBD2 (6 bases). V lost 5 bases to trimming and J lost 3 bases, with 8 bases between them. CDR1 and CDR2 from the germline V gene are SGHVS and FQNEAQ. The CDR3 is 12 residues long.

This chain links TRBV20-1 with TRBJ2-5, with D perhaps assigned TRBD1 or TRBD2 (6 bases each). Between the trimmed V and J ends, which lost 0 bases and 3 bases, there was a span of 20 bases. In germline, CDR1 is DFQATT, CDR2 SNEGSKA (reference sequence). This CDR3 spans 17 amino acids. CDR3 in DNA: TGCAGTGCTAGAGATACCCAACTAGTAGGGGGGAAAGAGACCCAGTACTTC. It encodes CSARDTQLVGGKETQYF.

The chain joins TRBV6-6 to TRBJ1-5; 8 nucleotides agree with TRBD1. J was trimmed by 5 bases and V by 6 bases; bases with no gene match: 12. Germline assignment: CDR1 MNHNY and CDR2 SVGAGI (reference sequence). This CDR3 spans 16 amino acids. The CDR3 DNA is TGTGCCAGCAGGGGAGTGGACAGGGCCCTTCATCAGCCCCAGCATTTT. It is translated as CASRGVDRALHQPQHF.

This clonotype turned up a few times. V and J are TRBV20-1 and TRBJ2-1; 13 bases are a match to TRBD2. The J segment lost 8 bases and the V segment lost 0 bases, leaving 4 bases of the junction unmatched. The CDR3 contains 15 residues. Germline V gives CDR1 DFQATT, CDR2 SNEGSKA (reference sequence). The CDR3 protein is CSARDATSGGYEQFF. The CDR3 DNA sequence: TGCAGTGCTAGAGATGCGACTAGCGGGGGGTATGAGCAGTTCTTC.

This clonotype was seen a handful of times. This chain connects TRBV3-1 to TRBJ2-1; D may correspond to TRBD1 or TRBD2 (5 bases each). Trimming removed 1 base at V and 2 bases at J, with 15 bases between. The length of the CDR3 is 17 residues. The V gene's germline CDR1 is LGHDT and CDR2 YNNKEL (reference sequence). Written as DNA, the CDR3 is TGTGCCAGCAGCCAAGTTAGTGAGGGACCGGCCTACAATGAGCAGTTCTTC. The encoded protein is CASSQVSEGPAYNEQFF.

This clonotype was seen more than once but under ten times. This chain's CDR3 is CASSPRVGGSYNEQFF. Written as DNA, the CDR3 is TGTGCCAGCAGTCCTCGTGTGGGGGGATCCTACAATGAGCAGTTCTTC. The chain couples TRBV3-1 to TRBJ2-1; D possibly corresponds to TRBD2 (6 bases). Germline CDR1 LGHDT, CDR2 YNNKEL (reference sequence). The CDR3 totals 16 residues. V shed 6 bases and J shed 1 base, with 16 bases lying between them.

This clonotype was recorded many times. This chain links TRBV5-1 with TRBJ2-1; 8 bases align to TRBD1. CDR3 size: 16 residues. The V gene's germline CDR1 is SGHRS and CDR2 YFSETQ. V gave up 4 bases and J gave up 1 base; unmatched junction bases: 7. CDR3 region: CASSPAWDRSYNEQFF. The CDR3, as DNA: TGCGCCAGCAGCCCGGCCTGGGACAGGTCCTACAATGAGCAGTTCTTC.

This clonotype was recorded a few times. V is TRBV6-5 and J is TRBJ2-7, with 9 bases aligning to TRBD2. CDR1 is MNHEY, CDR2 SVGAGI, per germline. The CDR3 extends over 18 amino acids. V trimming: 0 bases; J trimming: 2 bases; junction bases outside the gene matches: 11. CDR3: CASSYSPRLADAAYEQYF. CDR3 DNA sequence: TGTGCCAGCAGTTACTCGCCGAGACTAGCGGATGCTGCCTACGAGCAGTACTTC.

This chain connects TRBV5-6 to TRBJ2-1; D tentatively fits TRBD1 or TRBD2 (5 bases each). This CDR3 region has 14 residues. Germline lookup yields CDR1 SGHDT and CDR2 YYEEEE. Trimming left V 7 bases short and J 0 bases short, with 11 bases between. The CDR3 sequence: CASLEGPSYNEQFF. The CDR3, as DNA: TGTGCCAGCTTAGAGGGACCCTCCTACAATGAGCAGTTCTTC.